This note documents a single T cell receptor beta chain sequence. V was clipped by 4 bases and J by 5 bases, with 15 bases between them. The germline V gene has CDR1 SGHRS and CDR2 YFSETQ. CDR3 length: 14 amino acids. This record belongs to a study of blood T cell repertoires in COVID-19. Whole-study context: Researchers got acute and convalescent COVID-19 samples from the United States, Italy and Spain. T cells, B-cell-depleted T cells, or PBMCs provided the cDNA or gDNA that served as material.

Authors' data handling: Estimation of nucleated cell counts was performed using reference gene primer amplification. Data came from immunoSEQ multiplex PCR; TCRdb stores just in-frame clones and leaves some out. That table is the source of V, J and clone size, and D and trimming were worked out from the DNA. The sample lists 200,000 to 250,000 clones, 90% occurring once. This study enrolled people aged roughly 18 to 90 from about two dozen US geographic areas. The material sequenced was PBMCs or T cells enriched from blood (not recorded which). The V gene is TRBV5-1, the J gene TRBJ2-5; perhaps TRBD1 as D (6 bases). The receptor comes from a man aged 30 to 39 who had been exposed to COVID-19. CDR3 DNA sequence: TGCGCCAGCAGCGGAACAGGGATCCGGGAGACCCAGTACTTC. It encodes CASSGTGIRETQYF.